This TCR beta chain was recorded in a study of control samples from healthy donors and cancer patients. CDR1 and CDR2 from the germline V gene are MGHDK and SYGVNS. The CDR3 totals 14 residues. Trimming cost V 3 bases and J 4 bases; bases outside gene matches: 2. Using immunoSEQ multiplex PCR, the repertoire was profiled, and TCRdb retains in-frame clones only, with some absent. Seen here are some 200,000 clones, 85% to 95% observed once, and the top ten hold approximately 1.6%. This TCR was recovered from a man aged 45-65 years in good health. The rearrangement uses TRBV25-1 and TRBJ2-3; 9 nucleotides line up with TRBD2. Sequencing was performed on blood. CDR3 sequence reads: CASSDQRGADTQYF. In DNA, the CDR3 is TGTGCCAGCAGTGACCAGCGGGGGGCAGATACGCAGTATTTT.